This is a list of T cell receptor beta chains from one sample in a study of T cells in Graves' hyperthyroidism and ophthalmopathy. TCRdb re-derived calls from the multiplex PCR reads in MiXCR, one entry per CDR3 protein. This table has about 560,000 distinct CDR3 sequences, around 15% appearing once. Sequencing input: blood. These receptors all stem from a woman under 30 with Graves' hyperthyroidism. Each CDR3 is given with its conserved first and last residue. A D gene is named only where the DNA matches it firmly. The size entry is marked missing in some rows and otherwise reads once, few, many or a size class.

J | D | V | size | DNA | CDR3
TRBJ2-5 | TRBD2 | TRBV30 | many | TGTGCCTGGAGCCTCCAAGCGGGATTAGAGACCCAGTACTTC | CAWSLQAGLETQYF
TRBJ1-4 | TRBD1 | TRBV20-1 | once | TGCAGTGCTGCCGGGACAGGGGACGGGGAAAAACTGTTTTTT | CSAAGTGDGEKLFF
TRBJ2-5 | TRBD1 | TRBV6-1 | many | TGTGCCAGCAGCGACATCCGGGACAGGGTGGAGCAAGAGACCCAGTACTTC | CASSDIRDRVEQETQYF
TRBJ2-1 | . | TRBV5-6 | . | TGTGCCAGCAGCTTTTTTGAGGCGAATGAGCAGTTCTTC | CASSFFEANEQFF
TRBJ2-7 | . | TRBV12-3/TRBV12-4 | many | TGTGCCAGCAGTCGTCGGCAGGGCCGATTCTCCTACGAGCAGTACTTC | CASSRRQGRFSYEQYF
TRBJ2-1 | . | TRBV3-1 | many | TGTGCCAGCAGCCAAGAAGTGGTAGACAATGAGCAGTTCTTC | CASSQEVVDNEQFF
TRBJ1-2 | TRBD1 | TRBV7-2 | . | TGTGCCAGCAGCTTTCTACAGGGGGCCAACTATGGCTACACCTTC | CASSFLQGANYGYTF
TRBJ2-2 | . | TRBV11-2 | . | TGTGCCAGCAGCTTAGATCGAATCAGCACGAACACCGGGGAGCTGTTTTTT | CASSLDRISTNTGELFF
TRBJ2-1 | TRBD2 | TRBV6-4 | few | TGTGCCAGCAGTGACGGGACTAGCGGGAATGAGCAGTTCTTC | CASSDGTSGNEQFF
TRBJ2-3 | . | TRBV15 | few | TGTGCCACCAGTCCAGGCCTACTGTCAGGGGCAGATACGCAGTATTTT | CATSPGLLSGADTQYF
TRBJ2-2 | TRBD2 | TRBV19 | . | TGTGCCAGTAGTATAGTAGCGGGGGGGCATCCAGGGGAGCTGTTTTTT | CASSIVAGGHPGELFF
TRBJ2-1 | TRBD2 | TRBV2 | . | TGTGCCAGCAGTGTAAAGGGGCGGGGGTACAATGAGCAGTTCTTC | CASSVKGRGYNEQFF
TRBJ1-2 | . | TRBV9 | few | TGTGCCAGCAGCGTAGGGGGATCGGATGGCTACACCTTC | CASSVGGSDGYTF
TRBJ2-1 | TRBD2 | TRBV28 | many | TGTGCCAGCAGTATAAGGACTAGCGGGAGTTTTTTCTACAATGAGCAGTTCTTC | CASSIRTSGSFFYNEQFF
TRBJ1-1 | . | TRBV19 | many | TGTGCCAGTAGGTCGAACACTGAAGCTTTCTTT | CASRSNTEAFF
TRBJ1-1 | . | TRBV20-1 | few | TGCAGTGCTAGGGACTCCCTGGGGAACACTGAAGCTTTCTTT | CSARDSLGNTEAFF
TRBJ2-5 | . | TRBV7-8 | . | TGTGCCAGCAGCTTAGGAGGGCGCTTGGTTTCGGAGACCCAGTACTTC | CASSLGGRLVSETQYF
TRBJ1-4 | TRBD1 | TRBV19 | few | TGTGCCAGTGGCGTAACAGGGGGAAATGAAAAACTGTTTTTT | CASGVTGGNEKLFF
TRBJ2-3 | TRBD2 | TRBV18 | few | TGTGCCAGCTCACCATCGGGACTAGCCACAGATACGCAGTATTTT | CASSPSGLATDTQYF
TRBJ1-1 | . | TRBV7-2 | many | TGTGCCAGCAGCTTAGCACACACTGAAGCTTTCTTT | CASSLAHTEAFF
TRBJ1-6 | . | TRBV20-1 | many | TGCAGTGCTCGAGGGAATTCACCCCTCCACTTT | CSARGNSPLHF
TRBJ1-1 | TRBD1 | TRBV24-1 | many | TGTGCCACCGCCGGGACAGGGGCTCGGAACACTGAAGCTTTCTTT | CATAGTGARNTEAFF
TRBJ2-1 | TRBD2 | TRBV28 | many | TGTGCCAGCAGGACGGCGGGGGGCGCCTACAATGAGCAGTTCTTC | CASRTAGGAYNEQFF
TRBJ2-3 | . | TRBV10-3 | many | TGTGCCATCAGTCCTCCGGGAGATACGCAGTATTTT | CAISPPGDTQYF
TRBJ1-1 | . | TRBV29-1 | few | TGCAGCGCCGCGGTAGGGCGTGGGGACACTGAAGCTTTCTTT | CSAAVGRGDTEAFF
TRBJ2-5 | . | TRBV2 | many | TGTGCCAGCAGTGAGGGGGGCCACGAGACCCAGTACTTC | CASSEGGHETQYF
TRBJ1-1 | . | TRBV19 | . | TGTGCCAGTAGTATTCTTCTCAGCACTGAAGCTTTCTTT | CASSILLSTEAFF
TRBJ1-5 | . | TRBV29-1 | . | TGCAGCGCTTCGAGTGGAGTCGGCAATCAGCCCCAGCATTTT | CSASSGVGNQPQHF
TRBJ2-1 | . | TRBV6-2/TRBV6-3 | . | TGTGCCAGCGCCCCAGGGGGAGGGGTCTACAATGAGCAGTTCTTC | CASAPGGGVYNEQFF
TRBJ2-1 | . | TRBV6-1 | few | TGTGCCAGCAGTCCCCGGGGGGCGTCCTACAATGAGCAGTTCTTC | CASSPRGASYNEQFF
TRBJ2-5 | TRBD1 | TRBV6-1 | many | TGTGCCAGCAGTCTCACAGGGGACCAAGAGACCCAGTACTTC | CASSLTGDQETQYF
TRBJ2-7 | . | TRBV10-2 | many | TGCGCCAGCAGCCAGGCTAACGAGCAGTACTTC | CASSQANEQYF
TRBJ1-1 | . | TRBV20-1 | many | TGCAGTGCTAGAGAGACGGGAGACACTGAAGCTTTCTTT | CSARETGDTEAFF
TRBJ2-7 | . | TRBV2 | . | TGTGCCAGCAGTGACAAAGCCAGCTCCTACGAGCAGTACTTC | CASSDKASSYEQYF
TRBJ2-7 | . | TRBV20-1 | many | TGCAGTGCTAGGGGAGTTATTGGCGAGCAGTACTTC | CSARGVIGEQYF
TRBJ1-5 | TRBD1 | TRBV18 | few | TGTGCCAGCTCACCCGGGACAGGGATCAATCAGCCCCAGCATTTT | CASSPGTGINQPQHF
TRBJ2-5 | . | TRBV20-1 | . | TGCAGTGCTAGAGAAGGTACCTCAAGCGGGACCCAGTACTTC | CSAREGTSSGTQYF
TRBJ2-1 | TRBD2 | TRBV29-1 | many | TGCAGCGTTGACCGAGCGGGATCGTACAATGAGCAGTTCTTC | CSVDRAGSYNEQFF
TRBJ2-5 | . | TRBV5-1 | . | TGCGCCAGCAGCTTCCTCCAGGTCGGAGAGACCCAGTACTTC | CASSFLQVGETQYF
TRBJ2-1 | TRBD1 | TRBV6-1 | many | TGTGCCAGCAGGGAGACAGGGGATGAGCAGTTCTTC | CASRETGDEQFF